The rows below give T cell receptor beta chains drawn from one sample of a study of cytomegalovirus exposure and HLA in healthy donors. Using immunoSEQ multiplex PCR, the repertoire was profiled, and TCRdb retains in-frame clones only, with some absent. The sample records 160,000 or so clones, around 84% being singletons. Sequenced input: PBMCs. Receptors originate from a man aged 18 to 30 in good health and CMV-seronegative. The CDR3 runs from the conserved cysteine through the conserved F or W. The order of the fields is D gene, CDR3 length, V gene, clone size, J gene, CDR3 protein, CDR3 DNA. The D gene is left open where the match is weak. Some rows have no size entry. The others give once, few or many, or a class for an expanded clone.

D gene: .; CDR3 length: 12; V gene: TRBV5-4; clone size: .; J gene: TRBJ1-5; CDR3 protein: CASSLGDQPQHF; CDR3 DNA: TGTGCCAGCAGCTTAGGGGATCAGCCCCAGCATTTT
D gene: TRBD1; CDR3 length: 13; V gene: TRBV28; clone size: few; J gene: TRBJ2-2; CDR3 protein: CASRPTGPGELFF; CDR3 DNA: TGTGCCAGCAGACCGACAGGGCCCGGGGAGCTGTTTTTT
D gene: TRBD1; CDR3 length: 15; V gene: TRBV25-1; clone size: .; J gene: TRBJ1-1; CDR3 protein: CASSDPSGGETEAFF; CDR3 DNA: TGTGCCAGCAGTGACCCTTCAGGGGGCGAGACTGAAGCTTTCTTT
D gene: TRBD2; CDR3 length: 14; V gene: TRBV2; clone size: .; J gene: TRBJ2-1; CDR3 protein: CASSVGGLANEQFF; CDR3 DNA: TGTGCCAGCAGTGTAGGTGGACTAGCCAATGAGCAGTTCTTC
D gene: .; CDR3 length: 15; V gene: TRBV5-6; clone size: .; J gene: TRBJ1-2; CDR3 protein: CASSFAGDQLYGYTF; CDR3 DNA: TGTGCCAGCAGCTTCGCAGGGGATCAACTCTATGGCTACACCTTC
D gene: .; CDR3 length: 14; V gene: TRBV5-4; clone size: .; J gene: TRBJ1-2; CDR3 protein: CASSLDRGTLFYTF; CDR3 DNA: TGTGCTAGCAGCTTGGATCGGGGGACGCTTTTCTACACCTTC
D gene: .; CDR3 length: 16; V gene: TRBV7-9; clone size: .; J gene: TRBJ2-3; CDR3 protein: CASSSPDVKDWGEQYF; CDR3 DNA: TGTGCCAGCAGCTCACCGGATGTTAAAGACTGGGGGGAGCAGTATTTT
D gene: TRBD1; CDR3 length: 16; V gene: TRBV2; clone size: .; J gene: TRBJ1-5; CDR3 protein: CASKGKRTGRNQPQHF; CDR3 DNA: TGTGCCAGCAAGGGGAAGAGGACAGGGCGAAATCAGCCCCAGCATTTT
D gene: TRBD1; CDR3 length: 13; V gene: TRBV25-1; clone size: .; J gene: TRBJ1-1; CDR3 protein: CASRGQGNTEAFF; CDR3 DNA: TGTGCCAGCAGAGGACAGGGGAACACTGAAGCTTTCTTT
D gene: .; CDR3 length: 12; V gene: TRBV28; clone size: .; J gene: TRBJ2-7; CDR3 protein: CASSSPAYEQYF; CDR3 DNA: TGTGCCAGCAGCTCCCCCGCCTACGAGCAGTACTTC
D gene: .; CDR3 length: 12; V gene: TRBV2; clone size: once; J gene: TRBJ1-1; CDR3 protein: CASNGGIAEAFF; CDR3 DNA: TGTGCCAGCAACGGGGGGATAGCTGAAGCTTTCTTT
D gene: TRBD2; CDR3 length: 14; V gene: TRBV9; clone size: .; J gene: TRBJ2-7; CDR3 protein: CASSARTSSYEQYF; CDR3 DNA: TGTGCCAGCAGCGCCCGGACTAGCTCCTACGAGCAGTACTTC
D gene: .; CDR3 length: 15; V gene: TRBV15; clone size: .; J gene: TRBJ1-2; CDR3 protein: CATSRDRLREGGYTF; CDR3 DNA: TGTGCCACCAGCAGAGATCGGCTCCGGGAAGGCGGCTACACCTTC
D gene: .; CDR3 length: 18; V gene: TRBV19; clone size: .; J gene: TRBJ2-1; CDR3 protein: CASSMKYRSSEYYNEQFF; CDR3 DNA: TGTGCCAGTAGTATGAAGTATAGGTCGAGCGAGTACTACAATGAGCAGTTCTTC
D gene: .; CDR3 length: 15; V gene: TRBV2; clone size: .; J gene: TRBJ2-7; CDR3 protein: CASSEAGGVDHGSYF; CDR3 DNA: TGTGCCAGCAGTGAAGCCGGAGGGGTGGATCACGGTTCGTACTTC